A selection of T cell receptor beta chains follows, all from one sample in a study of CD8 T cells in Susac syndrome. MiXCR, run by TCRdb on the immunoSEQ multiplex PCR reads, gives a single entry per CDR3 protein. Among 150,000 to 250,000 distinct CDR3 sequences, 90% to 95% were seen once, and the ten largest hold 0.093%. Input material: CD4+ T cells from PBMCs. These TCRs come from a human donor with multiple sclerosis. Both conserved end residues are part of each CDR3. The order of the fields is clone size, J gene, D gene, V gene, CDR3 DNA, CDR3 protein. D genes are given only for firm matches. The size field is filled for only some rows; it gives once, few, many or a size class.

size: -; J: TRBJ1-2; D: -; V: TRBV27; DNA: TGTGCCAGCAGTCGGTCAGGACCATTAGCTAACTATGGCTACACCTTC; CDR3: CASSRSGPLANYGYTF
size: -; J: TRBJ1-2; D: TRBD1; V: TRBV15; DNA: TGTGCCACCAGCAGAGGACAGGGGTATGGCTACACCTTC; CDR3: CATSRGQGYGYTF
size: -; J: TRBJ2-7; D: TRBD2; V: TRBV20-1; DNA: TGCAGTGCTAGCGCTAGCGGAGACGAGCAGTACTTC; CDR3: CSASASGDEQYF
size: -; J: TRBJ2-3; D: TRBD1; V: TRBV29-1; DNA: TGCAGCGTTGTGCAGGGGGTAGGGCGGGATACGCAGTATTTT; CDR3: CSVVQGVGRDTQYF
size: -; J: TRBJ1-2; D: -; V: TRBV7-9; DNA: TGTGCCAGCAGCGCCAGGGTAATCGGCTACACCTTC; CDR3: CASSARVIGYTF
size: -; J: TRBJ2-1; D: TRBD2; V: TRBV9; DNA: TGTGCCAGCAGCTTAAGACTAGCGGATGTCTCCTACAATGAGCAGTTCTTC; CDR3: CASSLRLADVSYNEQFF
size: -; J: TRBJ2-7; D: -; V: TRBV13; DNA: TGTGCCAGCAGCTTATGGACTTACGAGCAGTACTTC; CDR3: CASSLWTYEQYF
size: -; J: TRBJ2-3; D: -; V: TRBV29-1; DNA: TGCAGCGTTGGAAGTTCTAGCACAGATACGCAGTATTTT; CDR3: CSVGSSSTDTQYF
size: -; J: TRBJ2-7; D: -; V: TRBV2; DNA: TGTGCCAGCAGTGAGGGCTTGCTATACGAGCAGTACTTC; CDR3: CASSEGLLYEQYF
size: once; J: TRBJ2-7; D: -; V: TRBV5-1; DNA: TGCTCCCCACTAGGGCCGAACAGCTCCTACGAGCAGTACTTC; CDR3: CSPLGPNSSYEQYF
size: -; J: TRBJ2-3; D: -; V: TRBV7-3; DNA: TGTGCCAGCAGCGGGGGGCCAGGGAGCACAGATACGCAGTATTTT; CDR3: CASSGGPGSTDTQYF
size: -; J: TRBJ2-1; D: -; V: TRBV20-1; DNA: TGCAGTGCTAGAGATGGCTCAAGCTCCTACAATGAGCAGTTCTTC; CDR3: CSARDGSSSYNEQFF
size: -; J: TRBJ1-5; D: TRBD1; V: TRBV3-1; DNA: TGTGCCAGCAGCCCCGGTCAGGGGGCGGGTGGCAATCAGCCCCAGCATTTT; CDR3: CASSPGQGAGGNQPQHF
size: -; J: TRBJ1-2; D: TRBD1; V: TRBV14; DNA: TGTGCCAGCAGCCTAGGGGGCTACTACACCTTC; CDR3: CASSLGGYYTF
size: -; J: TRBJ2-1; D: TRBD2; V: TRBV24-1; DNA: TGTGCCACCAGTGTGGCGGGAGGGCCGTACAATGAGCAGTTCTTC; CDR3: CATSVAGGPYNEQFF
size: once; J: TRBJ2-2; D: TRBD1; V: TRBV6-2/TRBV6-3; DNA: TGTGCCAGCAGTTACTCAGGGGGCGCGTCCGGGGAGCTGTTTTTT; CDR3: CASSYSGGASGELFF
size: -; J: TRBJ1-1; D: -; V: TRBV29-1; DNA: TGCACCCGTTTACTACAGGCGAACACTGAAGCTTTCTTT; CDR3: CTRLLQANTEAFF
size: -; J: TRBJ1-5; D: TRBD1; V: TRBV19; DNA: TGTGCCAGTAGTGGGACAGGGGGGGACAATCAGCCCCAGCATTTT; CDR3: CASSGTGGDNQPQHF
size: -; J: TRBJ2-4; D: -; V: TRBV20-1; DNA: TGCAGTGCTAGTGGGGTAGAGGATGTGGGGGACATTCAGTACTTC; CDR3: CSASGVEDVGDIQYF
size: -; J: TRBJ2-5; D: -; V: TRBV18; DNA: TGTGCCAGCTCACCACTAATGTTTCGAGAGACCCAGTACTTC; CDR3: CASSPLMFRETQYF
size: -; J: TRBJ1-1; D: -; V: TRBV5-1; DNA: TGCGCCAGCAGCCTAATCACCGGGGACTACACTGAAGCTTTCTTT; CDR3: CASSLITGDYTEAFF
size: -; J: TRBJ1-2; D: -; V: TRBV20-1; DNA: TGCAGTGCTTGGGAGAGGGAGGGAACGTATGGCTACACCTTC; CDR3: CSAWEREGTYGYTF
size: -; J: TRBJ2-3; D: TRBD1; V: TRBV5-7; DNA: TGTGCCAGCAGCTTGGTTCTACGGCAGGGGGCAGATACGCAGTATTTT; CDR3: CASSLVLRQGADTQYF
size: once; J: TRBJ1-5; D: -; V: TRBV12-3/TRBV12-4; DNA: TGTGCCAGCACCTTGGGAGCATATAGCAATCAGCCCCAGCATTTT; CDR3: CASTLGAYSNQPQHF
size: -; J: TRBJ2-1; D: -; V: TRBV6-5; DNA: TGTGCCAGCAGGCGTTCTTCGCATTCCTACAATGAGCAGTTCTTC; CDR3: CASRRSSHSYNEQFF
size: -; J: TRBJ2-6; D: -; V: TRBV3-1; DNA: TGTGCCAGCAGCCAAGACTCAGGTGCTGGGGCCAACGTCCTGACTTTC; CDR3: CASSQDSGAGANVLTF
size: -; J: TRBJ2-1; D: -; V: TRBV30; DNA: TGTGCCTGGCACCGTGGGGACCCCTCCTACAATGAGCAGTTCTTC; CDR3: CAWHRGDPSYNEQFF
size: -; J: TRBJ1-2; D: -; V: TRBV19; DNA: TGTGCCAGTAGTATACCCCTCGACCTTGTCGGCTACACCTTC; CDR3: CASSIPLDLVGYTF
size: -; J: TRBJ2-7; D: -; V: TRBV7-9; DNA: TGTGCCAGCAGCTTAGAGTTCTACGAGCAGTACTTC; CDR3: CASSLEFYEQYF
size: -; J: TRBJ2-7; D: TRBD2; V: TRBV7-8; DNA: TGTGCCAGCAGCTCGGGACTAGGGCACTACGAGCAGTACTTC; CDR3: CASSSGLGHYEQYF
size: once; J: TRBJ1-1; D: -; V: TRBV12-3/TRBV12-4; DNA: TGTGCCAGCCTCGTCGGTTTCAGGGGACCGACTGAAGCTTTCTTT; CDR3: CASLVGFRGPTEAFF
size: once; J: TRBJ1-1; D: -; V: TRBV14; DNA: TGTGCCAGCAGCCAAGCCCGACAGACGGGAGCTTTCTTT; CDR3: CASSQARQTGAFF
size: -; J: TRBJ1-4; D: -; V: TRBV30; DNA: TGTGCCTGGATTTCGGGAGAAAAACTGTTTTTT; CDR3: CAWISGEKLFF
size: once; J: TRBJ2-5; D: TRBD1; V: TRBV7-8; DNA: TGTGCCAGCAGCTCCTACGGACAGGGGGTCGGAGAGACCCAGTACTTC; CDR3: CASSSYGQGVGETQYF
size: once; J: TRBJ2-2; D: TRBD1; V: TRBV20-1; DNA: TGCAGTGGGGAAACGGGACAGGGGAACGGGGAGCTGTTTTTT; CDR3: CSGETGQGNGELFF
size: -; J: TRBJ1-1; D: -; V: TRBV30; DNA: TGTGCCTGGAGTGTACGGCCCACGAACACTGAAGCTTTCTTT; CDR3: CAWSVRPTNTEAFF
size: -; J: TRBJ2-3; D: -; V: TRBV6-4; DNA: TGTGCCAGCAGTGACTCCCCGGGGATGGGAGATACGCAGTATTTT; CDR3: CASSDSPGMGDTQYF
size: -; J: TRBJ1-5; D: -; V: TRBV20-1; DNA: TGCAGTGCCCTCAAGGCGACAGAAAATTATAGCAATCAGCCCCAGCATTTT; CDR3: CSALKATENYSNQPQHF
size: -; J: TRBJ2-5; D: -; V: TRBV14; DNA: TGTGCCAGCAGCCAAGCAGGATGGACCCAGTACTTC; CDR3: CASSQAGWTQYF
size: -; J: TRBJ1-4; D: -; V: TRBV2; DNA: TGTGCCAGCAGTGTAGAACAGGATCCTGAAAAACTGTTTTTT; CDR3: CASSVEQDPEKLFF
size: -; J: TRBJ2-5; D: -; V: TRBV27; DNA: TGTGCCAGCAGTTTTGCGGGGTACTCGGAGACCCAGTACTTC; CDR3: CASSFAGYSETQYF
size: -; J: TRBJ2-2; D: -; V: TRBV2; DNA: TGTGCCAGCGTTCTGGGGCAGGGGTATACCGGGGAGCTGTTTTTT; CDR3: CASVLGQGYTGELFF
size: -; J: TRBJ1-6; D: -; V: TRBV27; DNA: TGTGCCAGCAGTTTTCAGGTCTTCGCTCGTAATTCACCCCTCCACTTT; CDR3: CASSFQVFARNSPLHF